This TCR beta chain is drawn from a study of control samples from healthy donors and cancer patients. Germline CDR1 and CDR2: KGHDR and SFDVKD. Trimming took 7 bases from V and 5 from J; bases not matched to a gene: 3. This CDR3 has 12 amino acids. A word on this clone: The sample has other DNA sequences that encode this CDR3 too.

Only in-frame clones appear in the TCRdb table, and some are missing; sequencing was by immunoSEQ multiplex PCR. Found here are about 98,000 clones, 79% of them singletons; the top ten hold about 10%. The specimen sequenced was blood. This sequence joins TRBV24-1 and TRBJ2-7; 8 bases match TRBD2. This clonotype was obtained from a woman in her twenties or thirties in good health. This chain's CDR3 is CATSGRGNEQYF. For the CDR3, the DNA is TGTGCCACCAGCGGGAGGGGGAACGAGCAGTACTTC.